The next 24 T cell receptor beta chains were all read from a single sample in a study of response to subunit inactivated influenza vaccine. TCRdb redid the calling of the RT-PCR reads with MiXCR, one entry per CDR3 protein. The table records 650,000 or so distinct CDR3 sequences, about 14% of them present only once. The sequences come from PBMCs from blood, collected less than 15 days before vaccination. The receptor set was obtained from a man over 45 who received an inactivated influenza vaccine.

This clonotype came up many times. The V gene is TRBV12-3 or TRBV12-4, the J gene TRBJ2-7; perhaps TRBD1 as D (6 bases). Deletions cut 4 bases from V and 5 bases from J, with 18 bases between. The CDR3 extends over 15 amino acids. The CDR3 sequence is CASSSRTEMFDEQYF. CDR3 nucleotide sequence: TGTGCCAGCAGTTCTAGGACAGAAATGTTTGACGAGCAGTACTTC.

The chain is built from TRBV21-1 and TRBJ1-3; the D call of TRBD1 is as the table states it, not checked on the DNA. TRBV21-1 is given as a pseudogene. The CDR3 runs 15 residues. For the CDR3, the DNA is TGTGCCAGCAGCACCGACAGTTACTCTGGAAACACCATATATTTT. Translation gives CASSTDSYSGNTIYF.

The chain carries TRBV7-9 and TRBJ1-1, with D perhaps matching TRBD1 (6 bases). Per germline, CDR1 SEHNR and CDR2 FQNEAQ (reference sequence). V was shortened by 4 bases and J by 2 bases, with 11 bases between the two germline ends. The CDR3 runs 14 residues. The CDR3 region has the DNA TGTGCCAGCAGCTCTATGGGGGCTAACACTGAAGCTTTCTTT. It translates to CASSSMGANTEAFF. The full variable domain, with the rest looked up from reference TRBV7-9 and TRBJ1-1, is DTGVSQNPRHKITKRGQNVTFRCDPISEHNRLYWYRQTLGQGPEFLTYFQNEAQLEKSRLLSDRFSAERPKGSFSTLEIQRTEQGDSAMYLCASSSMGANTEAFFGQGTRLTVV.

This clonotype was found a few times. J is TRBJ2-7 and V is TRBV6-1; D ambiguous. The CDR3 consists of 15 residues. Trimming shortened V by 7 bases and J by 11 bases, and 27 bases separated the two germline ends. Germline CDR1 MNHNS, CDR2 SASEGT. The CDR3 loop reads CASTDAIFPLVSKYF. The CDR3 DNA is TGTGCCAGCACCGACGCCATTTTTCCTTTGGTGTCGAAGTACTTC.

This clonotype was recorded many times. The CDR3 region is CASSQGDFVETQYF. The DNA for the CDR3 is TGTGCCAGCAGTCAGGGCGATTTTGTAGAGACCCAGTACTTC. The V gene is TRBV7-2, the J gene TRBJ2-5; weak D call: TRBD1 (5 bases). The V end was cut by 6 bases, the J end by 4 bases, with 15 bases between. There are 14 residues in the CDR3. Per the germline V gene, CDR1 is SGHTA and CDR2 is FQGNSA.

V and J are TRBV7-2 and TRBJ2-3; TRBD2 matches at 8 bases. The germline V gene has CDR1 SGHTA and CDR2 FQGNSA. The CDR3 is 13 amino acids. Losses at the gene ends were 11 bases for V and 4 bases for J; bases not matched to a gene: 8. The CDR3 is CAASGQGADTQYF. The CDR3 nucleotides read TGTGCCGCTAGCGGGCAGGGCGCAGATACGCAGTATTTT.

This clonotype has only a few counts. The chain combines TRBV4-2 with TRBJ2-7, with a possible D match to TRBD2 (6 bases). The CDR3 consists of 15 residues. The V gene lost 0 bases and the J gene lost 3 bases, with 12 bases spanning the gap. Looked up from germline, CDR1 is LGHNA and CDR2 is YNFKEQ. The CDR3 bases are TGTGCCAGCAGCCAAGATTTAGGGGACTTCTACGAGCAGTACTTC. Its translation: CASSQDLGDFYEQYF.

The rearrangement joins TRBV29-1 to TRBJ2-7; D is unresolved. The V end lost 7 bases, the J end lost 6 bases, and 13 bases lay between the germline ends. Per the germline V gene, CDR1 is SQVTM and CDR2 is ANQGSEA. The CDR3 is made up of 11 amino acids. CDR3 sequence: CSAFDKFEQYF. CDR3 bases: TGCAGCGCATTCGACAAATTCGAGCAGTACTTC.

V usage is TRBV28 and J usage is TRBJ2-7; D unclear. The length of the CDR3 is 11 residues. Germline-derived CDR1 and CDR2 are MDHEN and SYDVKM. With 3 bases removed from V and 6 bases from J, the gap between germline ends came to 6 bases. CDR3 in amino acids: CASSFVLEQYF. DNA of the CDR3: TGTGCCAGCAGTTTCGTGCTCGAGCAGTACTTC.

In its sample, this clonotype was seen a few times. The chain has TRBV5-6 and TRBJ2-3; D could derive from TRBD1 or TRBD2 (5 bases each). In germline, CDR1 is SGHDT, CDR2 YYEEEE. This CDR3 is 16 amino acids long. The V gene lost 0 bases and the J gene lost 0 bases, with 11 bases spanning the gap. The CDR3 coding sequence is TGTGCCAGCAGCTTGGAACGTTGGGGGAGCACAGATACGCAGTATTTT. This codes for CASSLERWGSTDTQYF.

This chain uses TRBV3-1 with TRBJ2-6; D is unresolved. The CDR3 length is 14 residues. Germline values: CDR1 LGHDT, CDR2 YNNKEL (reference sequence). V lost 3 bases to trimming and J lost 4 bases, with 7 bases between them. The CDR3 coding sequence is TGTGCCAGCAGCCACCAAACCGGGGCCAACGTCCTGACTTTC. Protein product: CASSHQTGANVLTF.

This rearrangement joins TRBV9 to TRBJ2-1; 9 bases agree with TRBD2. Trimming removed 4 bases from V and 4 bases from J; junction bases left unmatched: 9. The CDR3 has 16 amino acids. Germline CDR1 and CDR2: SGDLS and YYNGEE. CDR3 in amino acids: CASSPLAGARYNEQFF. Here the CDR3 DNA reads TGTGCCAGCAGCCCATTAGCGGGAGCTAGGTACAATGAGCAGTTCTTC.

The CDR3 sequence is CSARGGPGTGELFF. CDR3 nucleotide sequence: TGCAGTGCTAGAGGGGGGCCCGGCACCGGGGAGCTGTTTTTT. J is TRBJ2-2 and V is TRBV20-1; possible D gene TRBD1, 6 bases. Per the germline V gene, CDR1 is DFQATT and CDR2 is SNEGSKA (reference sequence). CDR3 length equals 14 residues. Trimming left V 1 base short and J 4 bases short, with 10 bases between.

The V and J genes are TRBV18 and TRBJ2-1; 7 positions agree with TRBD1. Germline-derived CDR1 and CDR2 are KGHSH and LQKENI. V shed 1 base and J 8 bases; nucleotides not matched to a gene: 5. This CDR3 comprises 14 residues. CDR3 amino acids: CASSPQQGNHEQFF. CDR3 coding DNA: TGTGCCAGCTCACCACAACAGGGGAACCATGAGCAGTTCTTC.

This clonotype was counted between two and nine times. This chain links TRBV20-1 with TRBJ2-7; maybe TRBD2 (6 bases). CDR1 is DFQATT and CDR2 is SNEGSKA in the germline V gene (reference sequence). Trimming stripped 7 bases from V and 4 bases from J, with 14 bases between. This CDR3 is built from 12 residues. The CDR3 sequence: CSGEVEDYEQYF. CDR3 sequence (DNA): TGCAGTGGGGAGGTAGAGGATTACGAGCAGTACTTC.

The chain links TRBV7-6 to TRBJ2-5; 7 bases line up with TRBD1. With 0 bases clipped from V and 2 bases from J, the junction kept 9 bases outside the gene matches. The germline CDR1 and CDR2 sequences are SGHVS and FNYEAQ. The CDR3 consists of 17 residues. DNA of the CDR3: TGTGCCAGCAGCTTAGCGCCGACAGGGTCGCCTCAAGAGACCCAGTACTTC. Amino acids: CASSLAPTGSPQETQYF.

The V call is TRBV5-1, the J call TRBJ2-5; D might be TRBD1 (5 bases). The length of the CDR3 is 15 residues. Germline V gene data show CDR1 as SGHRS and CDR2 as YFSETQ. With 0 bases removed from V and 1 base from J, the gap between germline ends came to 10 bases. The CDR3 region has the DNA TGCGCCAGCAGCTTGGTTGGGGCAGCCCAAGAGACCCAGTACTTC. As protein: CASSLVGAAQETQYF.

The V gene is TRBV27, the J gene TRBJ2-2, with TRBD2 identical over 11 bases. The V gene end was trimmed by 4 bases and the J gene end by 4 bases; junction bases not matched to a gene: 14. Looked up from germline, CDR1 is MNHEY and CDR2 is SMNVEV (reference sequence). The CDR3 loop spans 19 amino acids. CDR3 amino acids: CASSSPGLAVARGTGELFF. For the CDR3, the DNA is TGTGCCAGCAGTTCGCCGGGACTAGCGGTCGCACGGGGCACCGGGGAGCTGTTTTTT.

This clonotype was seen more than once but under ten times. The V and J genes are TRBV4-2 and TRBJ2-3; no reliable D call. Germline CDR1 LGHNA, CDR2 YNFKEQ. The CDR3 extends over 14 amino acids. Trimming pared 3 bases from V and 7 bases from J, leaving 14 bases between. CDR3 bases: TGTGCCAGCAGCCAGGGGATAGGCCGCTATACGCAGTATTTT. The encoded protein is CASSQGIGRYTQYF.

The table lists this clonotype with a few counts. This rearrangement joins TRBV19 to TRBJ2-1; D possibly corresponds to TRBD1 (5 bases). The V end was cut by 4 bases, the J end by 8 bases, with 15 bases between. Per germline, CDR1 LNHDA and CDR2 SQIVND (reference sequence). This CDR3 is 14 amino acids long. The CDR3, as DNA: TGTGCCAGTAGTAGGCGACTCGCACAGGATGAGCAGTTCTTC. The encoded protein is CASSRRLAQDEQFF.

V usage is TRBV18 and J usage is TRBJ2-1; TRBD2 matches at 9 bases. After removal of 5 bases from V and 6 bases from J, the junction contained 8 bases not matched to a gene. CDR1 and CDR2 (germline): KGHSH, LQKENI. The CDR3 covers 15 residues. The CDR3 coding sequence is TGTGCCAGCTCAATAGCGGGAGTCACGCTCAATGAGCAGTTCTTC. Translating gives CASSIAGVTLNEQFF.

Only a few counts were recorded for this clonotype. This sequence joins TRBV20-1 and TRBJ2-2; 8 nucleotides align to TRBD2. J was trimmed by 6 bases and V by 6 bases; bases with no gene match: 9. The germline gives CDR1 DFQATT, CDR2 SNEGSKA (reference sequence). The CDR3 has 14 residues. The CDR3 DNA reads TGCAGTGCACCTGAGCGGGAGCTCGCCGGGGAGCTGTTTTTT. Translated, it gives CSAPERELAGELFF.

CDR3 sequence reads: CASSPTDSLGYEQYF. The CDR3 DNA is TGTGCCAGCAGCCCCACGGATAGCTTGGGCTACGAGCAGTACTTC. This chain uses TRBV7-2 with TRBJ2-7; D is unclear. The V gene lost 5 bases and the J gene lost 3 bases, with 17 bases spanning the gap. Germline V gene lookup returns CDR1 SGHTA and CDR2 FQGNSA. The CDR3 covers 15 residues.

V usage is TRBV7-2 and J usage is TRBJ1-2, with 10 bases identical to TRBD1. Trimming took 5 bases from V and 6 from J; bases not matched to a gene: 9. Germline V gene sequence: CDR1 SGHTA, CDR2 FQGNSA. The CDR3 runs to 15 residues. The CDR3 reads CASSRTGQGLDGYTF. The CDR3 region has the DNA TGTGCCAGCAGCAGAACGGGACAGGGGCTCGATGGCTACACCTTC.